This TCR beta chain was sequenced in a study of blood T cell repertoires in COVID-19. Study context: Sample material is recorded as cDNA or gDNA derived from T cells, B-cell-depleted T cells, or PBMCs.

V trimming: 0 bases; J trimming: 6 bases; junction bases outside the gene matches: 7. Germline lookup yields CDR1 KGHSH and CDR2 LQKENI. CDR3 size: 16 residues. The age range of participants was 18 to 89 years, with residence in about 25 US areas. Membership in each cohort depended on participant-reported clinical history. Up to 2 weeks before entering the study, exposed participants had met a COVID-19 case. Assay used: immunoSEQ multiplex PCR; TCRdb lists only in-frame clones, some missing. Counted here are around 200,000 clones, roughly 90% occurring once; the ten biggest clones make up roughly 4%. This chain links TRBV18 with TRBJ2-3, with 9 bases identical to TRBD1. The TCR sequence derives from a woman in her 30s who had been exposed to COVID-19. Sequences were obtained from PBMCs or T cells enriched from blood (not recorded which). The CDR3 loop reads CASSPPRTGVIDTQYF. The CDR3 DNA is TGTGCCAGCTCACCACCGAGGACAGGGGTCATCGATACGCAGTATTTT.